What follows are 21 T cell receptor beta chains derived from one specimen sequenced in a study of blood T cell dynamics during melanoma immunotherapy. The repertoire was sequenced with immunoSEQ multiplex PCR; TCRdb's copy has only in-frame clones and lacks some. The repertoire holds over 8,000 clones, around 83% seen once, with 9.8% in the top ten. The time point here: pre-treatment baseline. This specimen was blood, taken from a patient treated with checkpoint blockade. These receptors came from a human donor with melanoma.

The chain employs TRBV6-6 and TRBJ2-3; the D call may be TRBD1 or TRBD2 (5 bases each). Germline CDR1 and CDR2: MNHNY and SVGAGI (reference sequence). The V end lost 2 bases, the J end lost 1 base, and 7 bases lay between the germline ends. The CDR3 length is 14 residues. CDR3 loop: CASSYQGGTDTQYF. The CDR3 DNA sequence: TGTGCCAGCAGTTACCAGGGAGGCACAGATACGCAGTATTTT.

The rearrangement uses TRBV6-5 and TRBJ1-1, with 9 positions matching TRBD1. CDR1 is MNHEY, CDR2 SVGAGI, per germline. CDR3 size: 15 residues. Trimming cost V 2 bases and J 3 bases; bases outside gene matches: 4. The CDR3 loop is CASSYAGQGYTEAFF. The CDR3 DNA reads TGTGCCAGCAGTTACGCGGGACAGGGCTACACTGAAGCTTTCTTT.

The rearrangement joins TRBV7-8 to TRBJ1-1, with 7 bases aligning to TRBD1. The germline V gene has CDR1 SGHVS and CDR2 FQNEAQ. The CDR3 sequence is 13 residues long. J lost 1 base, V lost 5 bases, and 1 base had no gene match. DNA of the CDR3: TGTGCCAGCAGCCGACAGGGGAACACTGAAGCTTTCTTT. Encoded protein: CASSRQGNTEAFF.

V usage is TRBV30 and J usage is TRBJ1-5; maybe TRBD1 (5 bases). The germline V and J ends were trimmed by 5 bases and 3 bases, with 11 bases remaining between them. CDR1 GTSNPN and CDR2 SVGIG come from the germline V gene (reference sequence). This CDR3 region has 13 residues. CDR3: CAWATGANQPQHF. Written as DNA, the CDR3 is TGTGCCTGGGCAACAGGAGCCAATCAGCCCCAGCATTTT.

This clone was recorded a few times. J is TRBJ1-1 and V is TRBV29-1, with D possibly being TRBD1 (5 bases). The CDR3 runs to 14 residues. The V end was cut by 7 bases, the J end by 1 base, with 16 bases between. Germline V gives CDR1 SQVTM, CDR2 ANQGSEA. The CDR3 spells CSAGDQSRNTEAFF. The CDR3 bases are TGCAGCGCCGGGGACCAAAGCCGGAACACTGAAGCTTTCTTT.

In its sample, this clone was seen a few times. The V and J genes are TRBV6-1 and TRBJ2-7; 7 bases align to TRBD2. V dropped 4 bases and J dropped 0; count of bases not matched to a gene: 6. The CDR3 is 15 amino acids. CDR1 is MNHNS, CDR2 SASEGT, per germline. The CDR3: CASSGGGALSYEQYF. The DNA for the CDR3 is TGTGCCAGCAGTGGGGGAGGGGCCCTCTCCTACGAGCAGTACTTC.

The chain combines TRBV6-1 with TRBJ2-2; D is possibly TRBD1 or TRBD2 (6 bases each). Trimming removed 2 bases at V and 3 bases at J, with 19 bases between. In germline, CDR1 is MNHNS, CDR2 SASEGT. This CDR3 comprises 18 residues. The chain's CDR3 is CASSENFWGAPYTGELFF. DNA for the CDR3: TGTGCCAGCAGTGAAAATTTCTGGGGGGCCCCTTACACCGGGGAGCTGTTTTTT.

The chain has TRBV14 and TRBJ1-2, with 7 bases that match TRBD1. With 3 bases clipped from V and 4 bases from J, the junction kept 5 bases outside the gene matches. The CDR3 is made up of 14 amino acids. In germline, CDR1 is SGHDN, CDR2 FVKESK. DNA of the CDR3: TGTGCCAGCAGCCAGAACAGGGGCGGCTATGGCTACACCTTC. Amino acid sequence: CASSQNRGGYGYTF. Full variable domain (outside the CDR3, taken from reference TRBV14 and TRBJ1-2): EAGVTQFPSHSVIEKGQTVTLRCDPISGHDNLYWYRRVMGKEIKFLLHFVKESKQDESGMPNNRFLAERTGGTYSTLKVQPAELEDSGVYFCASSQNRGGYGYTFGSGTRLTVV.

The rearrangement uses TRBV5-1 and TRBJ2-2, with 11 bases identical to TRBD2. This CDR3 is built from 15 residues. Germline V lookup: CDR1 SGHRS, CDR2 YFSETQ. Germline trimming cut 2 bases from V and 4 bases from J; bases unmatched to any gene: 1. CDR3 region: CASSFSGRGTGELFF. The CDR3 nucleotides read TGCGCCAGCAGCTTTAGCGGGAGGGGCACCGGGGAGCTGTTTTTT.

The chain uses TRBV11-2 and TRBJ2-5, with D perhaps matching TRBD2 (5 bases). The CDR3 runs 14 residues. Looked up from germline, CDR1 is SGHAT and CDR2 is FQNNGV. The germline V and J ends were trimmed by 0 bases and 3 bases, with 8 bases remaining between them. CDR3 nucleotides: TGTGCCAGCAGCTTAGAAGGACTGAAAGAGACCCAGTACTTC. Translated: CASSLEGLKETQYF.

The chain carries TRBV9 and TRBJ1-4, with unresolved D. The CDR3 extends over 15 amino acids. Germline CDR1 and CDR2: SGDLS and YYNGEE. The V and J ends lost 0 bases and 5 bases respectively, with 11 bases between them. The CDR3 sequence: CASSVGSSRNEKLFF. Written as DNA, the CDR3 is TGTGCCAGCAGCGTAGGGAGCAGCCGAAATGAAAAACTGTTTTTT.

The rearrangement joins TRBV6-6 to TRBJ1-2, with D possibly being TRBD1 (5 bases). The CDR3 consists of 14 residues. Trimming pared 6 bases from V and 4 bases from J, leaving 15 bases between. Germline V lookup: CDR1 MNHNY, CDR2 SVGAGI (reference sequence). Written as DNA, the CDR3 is TGTGCCAGCAGCCAGCCCGGGGCCGGCTATGGCTACACCTTC. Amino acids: CASSQPGAGYGYTF.

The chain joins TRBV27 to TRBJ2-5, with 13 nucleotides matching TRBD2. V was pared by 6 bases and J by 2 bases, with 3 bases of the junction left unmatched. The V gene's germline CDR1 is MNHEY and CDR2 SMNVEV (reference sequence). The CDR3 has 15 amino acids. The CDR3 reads CASSKLAGGQETQYF. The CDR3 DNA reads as TGTGCCAGCAGCAAACTAGCGGGGGGGCAAGAGACCCAGTACTTC.

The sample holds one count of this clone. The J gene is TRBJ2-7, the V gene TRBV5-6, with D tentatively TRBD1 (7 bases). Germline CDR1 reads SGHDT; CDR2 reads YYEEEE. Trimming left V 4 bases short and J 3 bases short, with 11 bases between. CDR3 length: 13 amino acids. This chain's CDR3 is CASSPGGIYEQYF. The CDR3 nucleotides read TGTGCCAGCAGCCCAGGGGGGATCTACGAGCAGTACTTC.

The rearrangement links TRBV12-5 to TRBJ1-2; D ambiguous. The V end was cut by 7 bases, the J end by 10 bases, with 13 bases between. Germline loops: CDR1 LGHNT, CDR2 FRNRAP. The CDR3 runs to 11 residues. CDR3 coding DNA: TGTGCTAGTGCCATAAAGGAGTTCTACACCTTC. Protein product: CASAIKEFYTF.

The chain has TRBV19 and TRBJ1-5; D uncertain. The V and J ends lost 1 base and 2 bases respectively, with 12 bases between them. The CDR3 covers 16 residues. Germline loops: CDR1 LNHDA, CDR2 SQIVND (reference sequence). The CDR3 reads CASSIAASRGNQPQHF. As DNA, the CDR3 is TGTGCCAGTAGTATAGCGGCAAGTAGGGGCAATCAGCCCCAGCATTTT. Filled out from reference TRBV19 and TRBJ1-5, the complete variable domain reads DGGITQSPKYLFRKEGQNVTLSCEQNLNHDAMYWYRQDPGQGLRLIYYSQIVNDFQKGDIAEGYSVSREKKESFPLTVTSAQKNPTAFYLCASSIAASRGNQPQHFGDGTRLSIL.

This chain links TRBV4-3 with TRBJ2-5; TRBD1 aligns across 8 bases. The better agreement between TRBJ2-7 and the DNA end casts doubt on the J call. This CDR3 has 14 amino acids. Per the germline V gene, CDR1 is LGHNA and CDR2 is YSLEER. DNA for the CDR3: TGCGCCAGCAGCCAAGACAGGGGGCCGTACGAGCAGTACTTC. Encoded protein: CASSQDRGPYEQYF.

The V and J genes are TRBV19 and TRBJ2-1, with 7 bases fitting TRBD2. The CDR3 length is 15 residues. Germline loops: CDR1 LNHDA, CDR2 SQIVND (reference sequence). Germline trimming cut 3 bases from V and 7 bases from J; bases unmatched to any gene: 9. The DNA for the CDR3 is TGTGCCAGTAGTATGCCCAGCGGGACTGGTAATGAGCAGTTCTTC. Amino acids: CASSMPSGTGNEQFF.

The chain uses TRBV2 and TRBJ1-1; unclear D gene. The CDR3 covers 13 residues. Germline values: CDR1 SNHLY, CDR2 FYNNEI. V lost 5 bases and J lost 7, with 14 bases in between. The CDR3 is CASSSDRKGEAFF. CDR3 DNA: TGTGCCAGCAGTTCTGATAGAAAGGGTGAAGCTTTCTTT.

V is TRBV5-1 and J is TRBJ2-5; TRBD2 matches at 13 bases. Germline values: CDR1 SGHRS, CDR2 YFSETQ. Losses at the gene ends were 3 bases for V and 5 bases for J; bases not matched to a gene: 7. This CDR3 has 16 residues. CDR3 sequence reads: CASSWELAGGHETQYF. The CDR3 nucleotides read TGCGCCAGCAGCTGGGAACTAGCGGGGGGGCACGAGACCCAGTACTTC.

CDR3 in DNA: TGTGCCAGCAGCGAACGGACAGAAGCTTTCTTT. Translated, it gives CASSERTEAFF. This chain connects TRBV6-6 to TRBJ1-1; possibly TRBD1 for D (5 bases). The germline V gene has CDR1 MNHNY and CDR2 SVGAGI (reference sequence). V lost 6 bases and J lost 8, with 10 bases in between. This CDR3 is built from 11 residues.